This paragraph covers one T cell receptor beta chain sequence. As yet, its antigen is unknown. The data were produced by immunoSEQ multiplex PCR, yet TCRdb's version contains in-frame clones alone and is incomplete. The data contain about 280,000 clones, around nine tenths of them seen just once; the ten biggest clones take up about 0.9%. This sample stems from a study of cytomegalovirus exposure and HLA in healthy donors. Study conclusions and caveats: There were a few CMV-associated chains whose specificity for CMV antigens was confirmed in vitro.

Trimming cost V 5 bases and J 3 bases, with 19 bases left between them. Germline CDR1 is LNHNV and CDR2 is YYDKDF (reference sequence). The CDR3 is 16 amino acids. The sequencing sample was made of PBMCs. This chain connects TRBV15 to TRBJ1-2; TRBD1 is a possible D gene (6 bases). This receptor was obtained from a woman younger than 35 in good health and CMV-seronegative. CDR3 loop: CATSPGEGDFDYGYTF. CDR3 coding DNA: TGTGCCACCAGCCCCGGAGAGGGGGATTTCGACTATGGCTACACCTTC.